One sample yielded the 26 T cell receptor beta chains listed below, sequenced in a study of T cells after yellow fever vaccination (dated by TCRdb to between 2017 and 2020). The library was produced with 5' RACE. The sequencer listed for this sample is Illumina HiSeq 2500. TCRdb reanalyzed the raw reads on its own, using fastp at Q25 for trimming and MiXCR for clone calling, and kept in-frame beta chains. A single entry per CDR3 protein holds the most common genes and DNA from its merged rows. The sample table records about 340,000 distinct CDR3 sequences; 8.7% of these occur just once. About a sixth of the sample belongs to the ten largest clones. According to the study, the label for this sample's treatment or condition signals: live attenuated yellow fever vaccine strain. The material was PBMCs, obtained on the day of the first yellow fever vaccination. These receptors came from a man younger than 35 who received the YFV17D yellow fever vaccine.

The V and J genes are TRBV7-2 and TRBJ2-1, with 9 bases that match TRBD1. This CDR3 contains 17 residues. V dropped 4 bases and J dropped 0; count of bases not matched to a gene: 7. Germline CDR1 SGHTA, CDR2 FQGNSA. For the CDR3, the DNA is TGTGCCAGCAGCTCGCTACAGGGGGCGAGCTCCTACAATGAGCAGTTCTTC. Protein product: CASSSLQGASSYNEQFF.

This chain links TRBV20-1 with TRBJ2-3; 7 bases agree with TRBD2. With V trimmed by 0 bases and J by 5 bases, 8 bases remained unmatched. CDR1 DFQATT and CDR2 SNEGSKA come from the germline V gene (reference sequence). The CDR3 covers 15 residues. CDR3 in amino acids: CSARDPTGGGDTQYF. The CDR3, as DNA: TGCAGTGCTAGAGATCCCACAGGCGGGGGAGATACGCAGTATTTT.

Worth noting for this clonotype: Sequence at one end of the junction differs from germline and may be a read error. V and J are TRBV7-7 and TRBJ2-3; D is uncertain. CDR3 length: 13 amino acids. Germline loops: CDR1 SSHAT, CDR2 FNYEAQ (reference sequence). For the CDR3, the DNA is TGTGCTAGCAGCTTAAATCCGGCTGATACGCAGTATTTT. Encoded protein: CASSLNPADTQYF.

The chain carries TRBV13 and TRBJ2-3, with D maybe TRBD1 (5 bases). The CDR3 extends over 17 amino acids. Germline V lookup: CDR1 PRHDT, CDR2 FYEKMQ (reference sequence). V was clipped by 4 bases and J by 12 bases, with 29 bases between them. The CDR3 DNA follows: TGTGCCAGCAGCTCCCTCGACAGATTCGCCCAATCAGTCAGTCAGTATTTT. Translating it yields CASSSLDRFAQSVSQYF.

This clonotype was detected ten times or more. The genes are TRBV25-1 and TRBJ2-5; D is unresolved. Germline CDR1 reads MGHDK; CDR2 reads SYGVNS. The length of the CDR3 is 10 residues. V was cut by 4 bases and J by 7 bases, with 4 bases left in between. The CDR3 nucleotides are TGTGCCAGCAGTGGGGGGACCCAGTACTTC. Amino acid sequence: CASSGGTQYF. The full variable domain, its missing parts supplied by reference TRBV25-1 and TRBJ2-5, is EADIYQTPRYLVIGTGKKITLECSQTMGHDKMYWYQQDPGMELHLIHYSYGVNSTEKGDLSSESTVSRIRTEHFPLTLESARPSHTSQYLCASSGGTQYFGPGTRLLVL.

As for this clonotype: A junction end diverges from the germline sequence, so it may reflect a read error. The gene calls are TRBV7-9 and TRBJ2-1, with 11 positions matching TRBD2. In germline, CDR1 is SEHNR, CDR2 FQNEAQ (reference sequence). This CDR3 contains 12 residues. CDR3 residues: CSTSGAGNEQFF. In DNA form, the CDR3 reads TGCTCGACTAGCGGGGCTGGTAATGAGCAGTTCTTC.

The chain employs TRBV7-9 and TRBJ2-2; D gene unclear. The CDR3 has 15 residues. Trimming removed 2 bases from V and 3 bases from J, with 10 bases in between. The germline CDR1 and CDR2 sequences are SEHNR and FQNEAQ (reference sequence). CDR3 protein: CASSLPPAHTGELFF. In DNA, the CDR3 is TGTGCCAGCAGCTTACCACCAGCACACACCGGGGAGCTGTTTTTT.

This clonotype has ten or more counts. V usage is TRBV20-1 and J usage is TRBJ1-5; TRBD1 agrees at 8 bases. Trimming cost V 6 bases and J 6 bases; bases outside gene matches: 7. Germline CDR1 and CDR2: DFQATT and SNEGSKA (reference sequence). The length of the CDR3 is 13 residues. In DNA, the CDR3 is TGCAGTGCGAACAGGGGGGTCGGTCAGCCCCAGCATTTT. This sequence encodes CSANRGVGQPQHF.

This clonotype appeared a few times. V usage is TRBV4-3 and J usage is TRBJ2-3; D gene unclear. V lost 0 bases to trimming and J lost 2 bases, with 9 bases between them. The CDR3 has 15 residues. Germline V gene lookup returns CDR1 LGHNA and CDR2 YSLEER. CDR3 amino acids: CASSQDSRATDTQYF. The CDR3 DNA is TGCGCCAGCAGCCAAGACTCCCGTGCCACAGATACGCAGTATTTT.

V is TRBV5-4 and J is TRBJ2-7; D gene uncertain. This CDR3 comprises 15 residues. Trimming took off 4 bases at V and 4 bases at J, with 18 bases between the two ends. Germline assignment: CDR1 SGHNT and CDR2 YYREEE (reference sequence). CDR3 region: CASSPGSGSLYEQYF. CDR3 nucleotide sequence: TGTGCCAGCAGCCCCGGAAGTGGGTCCTTGTACGAGCAGTACTTC.

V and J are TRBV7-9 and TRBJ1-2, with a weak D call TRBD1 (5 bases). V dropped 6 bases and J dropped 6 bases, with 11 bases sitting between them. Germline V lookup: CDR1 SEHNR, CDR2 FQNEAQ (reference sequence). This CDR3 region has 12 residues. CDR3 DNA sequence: TGTGCCAGCAGTTGGACAATCGATGGCTACACCTTC. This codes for CASSWTIDGYTF.

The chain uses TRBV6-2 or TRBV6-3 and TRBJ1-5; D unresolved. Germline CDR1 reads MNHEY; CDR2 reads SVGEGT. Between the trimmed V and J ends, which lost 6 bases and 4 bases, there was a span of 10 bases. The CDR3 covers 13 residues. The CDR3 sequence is CASRFRPNQPQHF. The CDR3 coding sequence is TGTGCCAGCAGGTTCAGACCGAATCAGCCCCAGCATTTT.

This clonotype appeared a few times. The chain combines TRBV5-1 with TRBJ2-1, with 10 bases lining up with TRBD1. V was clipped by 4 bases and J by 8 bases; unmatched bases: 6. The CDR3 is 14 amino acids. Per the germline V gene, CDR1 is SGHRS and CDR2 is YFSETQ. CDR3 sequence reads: CASSPGQGSDEQFF. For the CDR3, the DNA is TGCGCCAGCAGCCCGGGACAGGGGAGTGATGAGCAGTTCTTC.

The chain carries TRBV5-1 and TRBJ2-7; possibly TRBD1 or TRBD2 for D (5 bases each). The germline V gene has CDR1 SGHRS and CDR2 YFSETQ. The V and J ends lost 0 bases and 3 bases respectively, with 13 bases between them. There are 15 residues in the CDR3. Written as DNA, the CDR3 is TGCGCCAGCAGCTTGGCCGGGACGCAACTCTACGAGCAGTACTTC. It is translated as CASSLAGTQLYEQYF.

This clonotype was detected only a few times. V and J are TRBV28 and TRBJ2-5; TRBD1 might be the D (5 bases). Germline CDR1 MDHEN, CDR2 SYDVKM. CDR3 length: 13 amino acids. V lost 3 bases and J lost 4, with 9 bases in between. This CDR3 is CASSFQGSETQYF. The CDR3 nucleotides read TGTGCCAGCAGTTTCCAGGGTTCAGAGACCCAGTACTTC. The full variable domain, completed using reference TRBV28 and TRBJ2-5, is DVKVTQSSRYLVKRTGEKVFLECVQDMDHENMFWYRQDPGLGLRLIYFSYDVKMKEKGDIPEGYSVSREKKERFSLILESASTNQTSMYLCASSFQGSETQYFGPGTRLLVL.

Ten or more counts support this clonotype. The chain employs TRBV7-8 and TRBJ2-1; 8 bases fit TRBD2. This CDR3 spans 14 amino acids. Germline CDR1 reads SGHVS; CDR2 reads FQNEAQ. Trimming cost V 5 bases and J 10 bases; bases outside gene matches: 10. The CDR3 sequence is CASSPRTSSKEQFF. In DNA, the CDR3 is TGTGCCAGCAGCCCACGGACTAGCTCCAAGGAGCAGTTCTTC.

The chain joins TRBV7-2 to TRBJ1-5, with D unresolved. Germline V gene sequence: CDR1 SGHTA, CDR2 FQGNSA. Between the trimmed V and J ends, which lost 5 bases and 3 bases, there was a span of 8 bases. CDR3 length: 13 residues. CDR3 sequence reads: CASSQGFNQPQHF. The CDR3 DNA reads TGTGCCAGCAGCCAAGGTTTCAATCAGCCCCAGCATTTT.

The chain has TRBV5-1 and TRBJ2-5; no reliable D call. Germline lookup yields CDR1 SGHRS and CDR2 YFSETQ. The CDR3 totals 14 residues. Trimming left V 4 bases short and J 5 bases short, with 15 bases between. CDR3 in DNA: TGCGCCAGCAGCCCTCAAGGGCCCGGGGAGACCCAGTACTTC. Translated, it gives CASSPQGPGETQYF. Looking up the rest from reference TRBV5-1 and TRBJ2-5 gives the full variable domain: KAGVTQTPRYLIKTRGQQVTLSCSPISGHRSVSWYQQTPGQGLQFLFEYFSETQRNKGNFPGRFSGRQFSNSRSEMNVSTLELGDSALYLCASSPQGPGETQYFGPGTRLLVL.

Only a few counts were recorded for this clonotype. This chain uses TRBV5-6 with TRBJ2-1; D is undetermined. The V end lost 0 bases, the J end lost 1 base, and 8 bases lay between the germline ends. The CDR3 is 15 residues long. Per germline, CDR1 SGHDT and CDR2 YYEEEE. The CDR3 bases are TGTGCCAGCAGCTTGGGTGGGTTGTCCTACAATGAGCAGTTCTTC. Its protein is CASSLGGLSYNEQFF.

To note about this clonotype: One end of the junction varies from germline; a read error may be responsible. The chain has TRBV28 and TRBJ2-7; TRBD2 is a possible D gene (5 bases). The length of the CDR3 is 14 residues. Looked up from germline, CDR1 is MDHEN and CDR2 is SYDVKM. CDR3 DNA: TGTGCCAGCAGTCCTCCACGGGAAACCTACGAGCAGGACTTC. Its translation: CASSPPRETYEQDF.

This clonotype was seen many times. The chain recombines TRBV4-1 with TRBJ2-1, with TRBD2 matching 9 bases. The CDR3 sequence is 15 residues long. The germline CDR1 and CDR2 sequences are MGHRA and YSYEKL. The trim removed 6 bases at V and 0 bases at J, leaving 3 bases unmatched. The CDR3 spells CASSLAGTSYNEQFF. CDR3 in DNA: TGCGCCAGCAGTCTAGCGGGGACCTCCTACAATGAGCAGTTCTTC.

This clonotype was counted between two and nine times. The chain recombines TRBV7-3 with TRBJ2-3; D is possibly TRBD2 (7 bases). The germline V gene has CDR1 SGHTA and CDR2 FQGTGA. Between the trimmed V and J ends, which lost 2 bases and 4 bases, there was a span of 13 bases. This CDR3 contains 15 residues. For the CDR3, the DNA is TGTGCCAGCAGCTTAGGAGGGGGGGTGGCAGATACGCAGTATTTT. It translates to CASSLGGGVADTQYF.

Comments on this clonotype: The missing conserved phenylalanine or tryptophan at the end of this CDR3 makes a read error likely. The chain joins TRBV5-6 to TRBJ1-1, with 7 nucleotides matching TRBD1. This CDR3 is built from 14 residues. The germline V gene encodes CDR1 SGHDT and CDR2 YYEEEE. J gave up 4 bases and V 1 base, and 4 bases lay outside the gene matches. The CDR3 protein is CASSLHRGLTEAFL. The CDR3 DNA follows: TGTGCCAGCAGCTTGCACAGGGGCCTCACTGAAGCTTTCTTA.

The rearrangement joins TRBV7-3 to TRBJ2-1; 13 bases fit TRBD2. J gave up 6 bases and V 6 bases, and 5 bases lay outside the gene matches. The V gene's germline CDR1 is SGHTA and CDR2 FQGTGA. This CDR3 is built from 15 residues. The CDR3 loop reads CASRRTSGGANEQFF. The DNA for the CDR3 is TGTGCCAGCAGGCGTACTAGCGGGGGGGCCAATGAGCAGTTCTTC.

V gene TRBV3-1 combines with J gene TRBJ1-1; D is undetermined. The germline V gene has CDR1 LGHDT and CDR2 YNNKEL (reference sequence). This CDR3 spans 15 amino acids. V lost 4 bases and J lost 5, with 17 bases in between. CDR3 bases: TGTGCCAGCAGCCGGTGGGAGGCGGGCGGGACTGAAGCTTTCTTT. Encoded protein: CASSRWEAGGTEAFF.

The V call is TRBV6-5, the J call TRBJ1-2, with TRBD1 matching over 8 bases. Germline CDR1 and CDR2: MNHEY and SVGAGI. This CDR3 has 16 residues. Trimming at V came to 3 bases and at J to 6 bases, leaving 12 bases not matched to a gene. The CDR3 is CASSYLRGQGADGYTF. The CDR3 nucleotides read TGTGCCAGCAGTTATCTTCGAGGGCAGGGGGCTGATGGCTACACCTTC.